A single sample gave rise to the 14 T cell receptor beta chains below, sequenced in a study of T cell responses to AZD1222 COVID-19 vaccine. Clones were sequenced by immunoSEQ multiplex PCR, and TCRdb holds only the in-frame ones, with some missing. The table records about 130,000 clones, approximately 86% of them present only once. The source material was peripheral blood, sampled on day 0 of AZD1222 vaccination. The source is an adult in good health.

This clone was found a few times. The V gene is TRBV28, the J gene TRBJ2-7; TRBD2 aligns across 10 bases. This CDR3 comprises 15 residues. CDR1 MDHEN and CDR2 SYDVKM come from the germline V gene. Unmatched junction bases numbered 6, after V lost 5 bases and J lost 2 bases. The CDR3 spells CASSPPSGSPYEQYF. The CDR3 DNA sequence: TGTGCCAGCAGTCCGCCTAGCGGGAGCCCCTACGAGCAGTACTTC.

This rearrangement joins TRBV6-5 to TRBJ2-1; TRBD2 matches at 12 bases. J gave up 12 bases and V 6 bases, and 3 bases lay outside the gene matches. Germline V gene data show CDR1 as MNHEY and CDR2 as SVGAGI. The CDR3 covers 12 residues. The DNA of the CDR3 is TGTGCCAGCAGGGTGACTAGCGGGAGGCAGTTCTTC. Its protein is CASRVTSGRQFF.

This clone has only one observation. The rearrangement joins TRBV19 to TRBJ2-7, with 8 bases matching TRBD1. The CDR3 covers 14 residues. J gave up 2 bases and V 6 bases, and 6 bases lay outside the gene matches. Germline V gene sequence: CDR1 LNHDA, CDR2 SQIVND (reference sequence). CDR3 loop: CASSRTGNPYEQYF. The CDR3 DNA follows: TGTGCCAGTAGCAGGACAGGGAACCCCTACGAGCAGTACTTC.

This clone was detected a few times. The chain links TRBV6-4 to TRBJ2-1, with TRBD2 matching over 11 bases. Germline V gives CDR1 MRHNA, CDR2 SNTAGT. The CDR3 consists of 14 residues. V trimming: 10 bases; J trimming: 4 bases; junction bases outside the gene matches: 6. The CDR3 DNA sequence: TGTGCCACCAATAGCGGGGGGGGTTACAATGAGCAGTTCTTC. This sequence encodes CATNSGGGYNEQFF.

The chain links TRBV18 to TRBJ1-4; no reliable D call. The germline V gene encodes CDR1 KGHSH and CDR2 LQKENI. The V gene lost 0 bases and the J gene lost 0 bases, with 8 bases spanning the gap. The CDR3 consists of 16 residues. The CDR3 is CASSPPASATNEKLFF. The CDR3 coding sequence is TGTGCCAGCTCACCACCTGCGAGTGCAACTAATGAAAAACTGTTTTTT. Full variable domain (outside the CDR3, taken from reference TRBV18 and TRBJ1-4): NAGVMQNPRHLVRRRGQEARLRCSPMKGHSHVYWYRQLPEEGLKFMVYLQKENIIDESGMPKERFSAEFPKEGPSILRIQQVVRGDSAAYFCASSPPASATNEKLFFGSGTQLSVL.

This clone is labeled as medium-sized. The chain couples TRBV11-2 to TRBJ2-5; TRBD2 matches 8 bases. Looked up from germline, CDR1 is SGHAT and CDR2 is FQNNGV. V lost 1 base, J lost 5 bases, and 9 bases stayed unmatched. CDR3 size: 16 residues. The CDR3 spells CASSLGTAGARETQYF. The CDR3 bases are TGTGCCAGCAGCTTAGGTACAGCGGGGGCCAGGGAGACCCAGTACTTC.

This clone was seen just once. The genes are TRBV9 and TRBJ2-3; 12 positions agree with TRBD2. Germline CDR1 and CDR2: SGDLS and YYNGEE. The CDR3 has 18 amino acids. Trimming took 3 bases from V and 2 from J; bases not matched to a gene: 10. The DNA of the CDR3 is TGTGCCAGCAGCGAGACTAGCGGGGGAATCGCCGTCACAGATACGCAGTATTTT. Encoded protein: CASSETSGGIAVTDTQYF.

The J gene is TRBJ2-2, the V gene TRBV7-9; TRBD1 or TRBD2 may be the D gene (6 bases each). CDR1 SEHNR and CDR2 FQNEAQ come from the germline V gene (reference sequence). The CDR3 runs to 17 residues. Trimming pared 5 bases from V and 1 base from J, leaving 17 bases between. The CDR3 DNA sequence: TGTGCCAGCAGCCCAGAGGGGGGCGCCGTGAACACCGGGGAGCTGTTTTTT. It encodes CASSPEGGAVNTGELFF.

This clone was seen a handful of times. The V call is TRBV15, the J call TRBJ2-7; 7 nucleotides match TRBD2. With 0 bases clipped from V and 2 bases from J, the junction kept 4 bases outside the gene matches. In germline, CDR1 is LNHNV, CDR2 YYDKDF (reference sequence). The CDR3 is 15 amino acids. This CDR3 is CATSRDWGLTYEQYF. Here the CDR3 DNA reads TGTGCCACCAGCAGAGATTGGGGACTAACCTACGAGCAGTACTTC.

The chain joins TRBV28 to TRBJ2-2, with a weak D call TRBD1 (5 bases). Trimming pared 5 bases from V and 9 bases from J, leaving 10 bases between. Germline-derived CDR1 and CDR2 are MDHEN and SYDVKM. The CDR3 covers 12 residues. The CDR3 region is CASSTGGRELFF. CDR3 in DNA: TGTGCCAGCAGTACAGGTGGGCGGGAGCTGTTTTTT.

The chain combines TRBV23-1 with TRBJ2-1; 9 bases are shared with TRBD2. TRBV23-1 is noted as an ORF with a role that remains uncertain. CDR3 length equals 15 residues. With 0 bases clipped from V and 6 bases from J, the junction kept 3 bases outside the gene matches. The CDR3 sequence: CASSQSSLAGNEQFF. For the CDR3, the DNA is TGCGCCAGCAGTCAATCCTCACTAGCGGGCAATGAGCAGTTCTTC.

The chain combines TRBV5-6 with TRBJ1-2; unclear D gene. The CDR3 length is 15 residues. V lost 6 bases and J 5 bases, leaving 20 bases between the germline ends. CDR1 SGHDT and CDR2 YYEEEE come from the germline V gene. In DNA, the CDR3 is TGTGCCAGCATCCCCCAACGTCCCGGGCATTATGGCTACACCTTC. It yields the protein CASIPQRPGHYGYTF.

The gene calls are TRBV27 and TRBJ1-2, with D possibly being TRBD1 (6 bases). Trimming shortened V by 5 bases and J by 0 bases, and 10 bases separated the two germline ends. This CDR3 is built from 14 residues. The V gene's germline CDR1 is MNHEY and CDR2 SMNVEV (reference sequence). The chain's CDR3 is CASSEGQPNYGYTF. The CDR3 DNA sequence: TGTGCCAGCAGTGAAGGACAGCCTAACTATGGCTACACCTTC.

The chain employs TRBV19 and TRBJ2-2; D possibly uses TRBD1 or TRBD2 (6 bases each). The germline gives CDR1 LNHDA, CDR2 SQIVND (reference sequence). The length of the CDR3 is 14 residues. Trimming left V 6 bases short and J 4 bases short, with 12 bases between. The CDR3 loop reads CASRNGGRTGELFF. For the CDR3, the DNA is TGTGCCAGTAGGAATGGGGGGCGCACCGGGGAGCTGTTTTTT.